The sample holds many counts of the clone carrying this T cell receptor beta chain. This sample is drawn from a study of T cells in Graves' hyperthyroidism and ophthalmopathy. RNA transcripts were the template for amplifying TCR beta CDR3 regions. Initially, a first-round RT-PCR of the TCR CDR3 employed the HTBI primer set. Each CDR3 protein gets one entry after TCRdb re-called the multiplex PCR reads with MiXCR. This sample has 380,000 or so distinct CDR3 sequences, with roughly 13% found just once. The TCR comes from a man younger than 45 with Graves' hyperthyroidism that later progressed to Graves' ophthalmopathy. The sample comprised blood.

The CDR3 sequence: CASSLFSGNQPQHF. CDR3 bases: TGTGCCAGCAGCCTATTCAGTGGGAATCAGCCCCAGCATTTT. This rearrangement joins TRBV7-8 to TRBJ1-5; D not certain. The CDR3 length is 14 residues. The V gene's germline CDR1 is SGHVS and CDR2 FQNEAQ. V lost 5 bases to trimming and J lost 4 bases, with 12 bases between them.